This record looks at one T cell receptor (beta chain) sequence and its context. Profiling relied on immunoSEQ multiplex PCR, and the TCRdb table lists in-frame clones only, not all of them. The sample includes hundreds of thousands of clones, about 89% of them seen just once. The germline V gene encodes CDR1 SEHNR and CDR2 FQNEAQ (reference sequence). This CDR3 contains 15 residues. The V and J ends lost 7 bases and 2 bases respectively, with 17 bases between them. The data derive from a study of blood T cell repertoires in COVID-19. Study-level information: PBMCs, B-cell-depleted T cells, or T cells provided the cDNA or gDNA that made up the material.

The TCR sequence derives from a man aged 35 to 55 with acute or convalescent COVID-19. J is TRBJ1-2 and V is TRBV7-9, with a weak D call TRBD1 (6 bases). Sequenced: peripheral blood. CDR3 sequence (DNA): TGTGCCAGCACTAGGGAAGGGGGATTCAACTATGGCTACACCTTC. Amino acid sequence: CASTREGGFNYGYTF.